The 4 T cell receptor beta chains below were found in one sample sequenced in a study of CD8 T cells in Susac syndrome. An amount of RNA that ranged from roughly 0.45 to 1 ug was reverse transcribed with random hexamers. A single record per CDR3 protein comes from TCRdb applying MiXCR to the immunoSEQ multiplex PCR reads. The sample has under 95,000 distinct CDR3 sequences, 95% seen once. The sample consisted of CD8+ T cells from PBMCs. The receptor set was obtained from a human donor with Susac syndrome.

The chain recombines TRBV5-1 with TRBJ2-2; weak D call: TRBD2 (6 bases). V was clipped by 2 bases and J by 1 base, with 9 bases between them. This CDR3 has 15 amino acids. Germline V gene data show CDR1 as SGHRS and CDR2 as YFSETQ. CDR3 protein: CASSFIAENTGELFF. The CDR3 bases are TGCGCCAGCAGCTTTATAGCGGAGAACACCGGGGAGCTGTTTTTT.

The rearrangement joins TRBV25-1 to TRBJ1-1, with D unclear. V lost 10 bases and J lost 3, with 12 bases in between. The CDR3 sequence is 12 residues long. Germline values: CDR1 MGHDK, CDR2 SYGVNS. CDR3 sequence: CATQLGDTEAFF. The CDR3 bases are TGTGCCACCCAACTGGGTGACACTGAAGCTTTCTTT.

The chain combines TRBV29-1 with TRBJ2-1; a weak D match, TRBD2 (7 bases). The CDR3 loop spans 12 amino acids. Germline V CDR1 and CDR2: SQVTM, ANQGSEA. The V end lost 7 bases, the J end lost 7 bases, and 14 bases lay between the germline ends. CDR3 sequence (DNA): TGCAGCGGGCTAGGGGGGGGAAATGAGCAGTTCTTC. This sequence encodes CSGLGGGNEQFF.

V usage is TRBV19 and J usage is TRBJ1-5, with TRBD1 as a possible D gene (6 bases). Germline loops: CDR1 LNHDA, CDR2 SQIVND (reference sequence). CDR3 size: 14 residues. Trimming took 7 bases from V and 5 from J, leaving 15 bases between them. Written as DNA, the CDR3 is TGTGCCAGTAAGAGCAGGGGTCGGGATCAGCCCCAGCATTTT. Translating it yields CASKSRGRDQPQHF.